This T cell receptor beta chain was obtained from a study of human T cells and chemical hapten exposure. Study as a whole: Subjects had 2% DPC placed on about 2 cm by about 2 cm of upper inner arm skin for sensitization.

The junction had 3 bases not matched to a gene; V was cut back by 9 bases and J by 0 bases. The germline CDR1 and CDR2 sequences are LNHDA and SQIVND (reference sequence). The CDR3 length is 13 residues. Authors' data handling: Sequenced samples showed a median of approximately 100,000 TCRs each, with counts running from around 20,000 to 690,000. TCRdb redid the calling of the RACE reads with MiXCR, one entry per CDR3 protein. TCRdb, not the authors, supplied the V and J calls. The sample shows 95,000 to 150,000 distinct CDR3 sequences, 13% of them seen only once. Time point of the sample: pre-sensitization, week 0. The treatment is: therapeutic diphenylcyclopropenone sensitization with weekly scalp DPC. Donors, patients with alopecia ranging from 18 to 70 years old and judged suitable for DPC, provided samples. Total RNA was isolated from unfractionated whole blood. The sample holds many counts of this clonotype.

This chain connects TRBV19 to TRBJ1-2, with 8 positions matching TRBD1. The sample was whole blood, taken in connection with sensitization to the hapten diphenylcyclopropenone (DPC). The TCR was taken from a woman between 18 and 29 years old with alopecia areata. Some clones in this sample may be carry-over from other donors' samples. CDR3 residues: CASGTGSNYGYTF. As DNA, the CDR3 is TGTGCCAGCGGGACAGGCTCTAACTATGGCTACACCTTC.